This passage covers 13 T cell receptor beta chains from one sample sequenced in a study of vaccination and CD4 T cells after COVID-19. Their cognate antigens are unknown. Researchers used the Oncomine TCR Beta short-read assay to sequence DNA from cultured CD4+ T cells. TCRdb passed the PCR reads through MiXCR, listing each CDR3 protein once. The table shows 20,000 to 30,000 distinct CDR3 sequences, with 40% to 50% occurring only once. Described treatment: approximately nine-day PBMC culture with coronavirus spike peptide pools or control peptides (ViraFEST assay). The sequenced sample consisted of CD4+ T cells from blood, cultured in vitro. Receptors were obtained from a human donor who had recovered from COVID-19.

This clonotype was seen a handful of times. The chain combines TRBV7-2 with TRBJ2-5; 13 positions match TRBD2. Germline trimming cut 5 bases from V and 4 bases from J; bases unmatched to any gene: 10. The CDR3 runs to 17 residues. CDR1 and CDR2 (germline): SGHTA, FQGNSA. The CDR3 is CASSRTGTSGTSETQYF. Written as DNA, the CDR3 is TGTGCCAGCAGCCGTACCGGGACTAGCGGGACGTCAGAGACCCAGTACTTC.

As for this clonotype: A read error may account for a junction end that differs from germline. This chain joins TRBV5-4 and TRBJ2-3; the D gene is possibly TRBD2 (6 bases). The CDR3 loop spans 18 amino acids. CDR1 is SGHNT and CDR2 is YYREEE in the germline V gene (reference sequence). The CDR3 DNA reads TGTGCCAGCAGTTTGGGGGAGGTTTCCGGGGGAAACACAGATACGCAGTATTTT. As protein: CASSLGEVSGGNTDTQYF.

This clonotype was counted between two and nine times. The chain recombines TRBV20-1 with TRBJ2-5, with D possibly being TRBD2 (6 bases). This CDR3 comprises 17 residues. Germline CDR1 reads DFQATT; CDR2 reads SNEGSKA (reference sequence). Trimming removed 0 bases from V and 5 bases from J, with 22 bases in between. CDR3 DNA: TGCAGTGCTAGAGATTTACCCGGGACTTATCCGGGGGAGACCCAGTACTTC. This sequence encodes CSARDLPGTYPGETQYF.

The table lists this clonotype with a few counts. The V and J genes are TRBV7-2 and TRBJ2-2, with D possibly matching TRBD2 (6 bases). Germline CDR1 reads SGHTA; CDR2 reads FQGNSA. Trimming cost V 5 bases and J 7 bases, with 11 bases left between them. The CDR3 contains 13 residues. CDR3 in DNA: TGTGCCAGCAGCCCAGCGGGTTTCGGGGAGCTGTTTTTT. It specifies CASSPAGFGELFF.

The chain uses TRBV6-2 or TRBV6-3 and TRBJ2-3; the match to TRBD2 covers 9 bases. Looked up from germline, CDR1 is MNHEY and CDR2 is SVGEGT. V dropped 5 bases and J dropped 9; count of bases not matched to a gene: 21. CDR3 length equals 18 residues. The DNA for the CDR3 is TGTGCCAGCAGTGCCCGTGGATATAGCGGGAGTTTGGTGGAGACGCAGTATTTT. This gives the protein CASSARGYSGSLVETQYF.

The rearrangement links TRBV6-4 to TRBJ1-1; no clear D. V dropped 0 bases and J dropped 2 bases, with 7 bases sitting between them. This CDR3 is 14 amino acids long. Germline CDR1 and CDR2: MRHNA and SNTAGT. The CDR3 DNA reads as TGTGCCAGCAGTGACTCTCACAGAAACACTGAAGCTTTCTTT. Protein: CASSDSHRNTEAFF.

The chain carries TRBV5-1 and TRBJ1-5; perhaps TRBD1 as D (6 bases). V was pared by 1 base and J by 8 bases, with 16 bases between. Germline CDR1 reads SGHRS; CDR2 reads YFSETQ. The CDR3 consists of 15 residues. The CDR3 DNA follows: TGCGCCAGCAGCTTGTGGGGGCCCGAAGGTGAGCCCCAGCATTTT. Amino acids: CASSLWGPEGEPQHF.

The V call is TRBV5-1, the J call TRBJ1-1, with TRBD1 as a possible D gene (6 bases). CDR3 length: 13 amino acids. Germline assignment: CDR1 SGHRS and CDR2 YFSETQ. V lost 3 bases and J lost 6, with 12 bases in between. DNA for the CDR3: TGCGCCAGCAGCTCAGGACAGAGCCCTGAAGCTTTCTTT. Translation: CASSSGQSPEAFF. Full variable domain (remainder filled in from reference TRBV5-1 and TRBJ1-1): KAGVTQTPRYLIKTRGQQVTLSCSPISGHRSVSWYQQTPGQGLQFLFEYFSETQRNKGNFPGRFSGRQFSNSRSEMNVSTLELGDSALYLCASSSGQSPEAFFGQGTRLTVV.

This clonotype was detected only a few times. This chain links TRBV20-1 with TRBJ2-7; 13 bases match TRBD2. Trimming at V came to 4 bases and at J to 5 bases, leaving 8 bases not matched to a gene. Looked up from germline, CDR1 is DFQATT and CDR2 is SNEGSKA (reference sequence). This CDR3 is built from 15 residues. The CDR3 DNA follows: TGCAGTGCTAAGCTGAGGACTAGCGGGAGTAACGAGCAGTACTTC. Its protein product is CSAKLRTSGSNEQYF.

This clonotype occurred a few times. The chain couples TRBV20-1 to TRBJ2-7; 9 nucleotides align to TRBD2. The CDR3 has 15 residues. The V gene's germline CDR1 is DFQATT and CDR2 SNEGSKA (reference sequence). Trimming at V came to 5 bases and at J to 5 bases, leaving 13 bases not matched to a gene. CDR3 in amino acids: CSAPAGGIRKDEQYF. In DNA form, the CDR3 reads TGCAGTGCTCCCGCGGGGGGGATTAGGAAGGACGAGCAGTACTTC.

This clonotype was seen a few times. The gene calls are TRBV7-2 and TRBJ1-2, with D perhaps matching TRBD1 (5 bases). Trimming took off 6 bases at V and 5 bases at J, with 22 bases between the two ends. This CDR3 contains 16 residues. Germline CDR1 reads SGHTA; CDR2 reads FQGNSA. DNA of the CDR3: TGTGCCAGCAGTTCCATCTGGGGGGAAGAGAGATATGGCTACACCTTC. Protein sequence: CASSSIWGEERYGYTF.

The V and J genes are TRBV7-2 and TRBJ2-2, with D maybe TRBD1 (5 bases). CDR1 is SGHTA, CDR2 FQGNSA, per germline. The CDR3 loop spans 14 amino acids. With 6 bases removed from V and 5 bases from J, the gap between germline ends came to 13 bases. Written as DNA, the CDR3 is TGTGCCAGCAGACTTATCCAGGGTACCGGGGAGCTGTTTTTT. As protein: CASRLIQGTGELFF. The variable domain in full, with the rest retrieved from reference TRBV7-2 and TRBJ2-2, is GAGVSQSPSNKVTEKGKDVELRCDPISGHTALYWYRQSLGQGLEFLIYFQGNSAPDKSGLPSDRFSAERTGGSVSTLTIQRTQQEDSAVYLCASRLIQGTGELFFGEGSRLTVL.

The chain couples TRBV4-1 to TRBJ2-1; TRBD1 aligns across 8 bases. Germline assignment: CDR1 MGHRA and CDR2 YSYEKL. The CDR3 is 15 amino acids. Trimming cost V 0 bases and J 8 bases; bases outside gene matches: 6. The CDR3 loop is CASSQEDRDFYEQFF. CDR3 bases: TGCGCCAGCAGCCAAGAGGACAGGGATTTTTATGAGCAGTTCTTC.